This passage covers 27 T cell receptor beta chains from one sample sequenced in a study of T cell responses to AZD1222 COVID-19 vaccine. The data were produced by immunoSEQ multiplex PCR, yet TCRdb's version contains in-frame clones alone and is incomplete. The repertoire consists of roughly 100,000 clones, with 90% occurring once and the leading ten covering 7% to 9%. The sample was peripheral blood, taken 28 days after the second AZD1222 dose. Every receptor here comes from an adult who received the AZD1222 COVID-19 vaccine.

The chain employs TRBV24-1 and TRBJ1-2, with TRBD1 matching over 8 bases. The CDR3 covers 15 residues. Germline CDR1 reads KGHDR; CDR2 reads SFDVKD. V lost 5 bases, J lost 3 bases, and 7 bases stayed unmatched. The DNA of the CDR3 is TGTGCCACCAGTGGAGGCCTGACAGGGGACTATGGCTACACCTTC. Its protein is CATSGGLTGDYGYTF.

V is TRBV4-1 and J is TRBJ1-1; tentatively, D is TRBD1 (5 bases). Trimming shortened V by 2 bases and J by 4 bases, and 11 bases separated the two germline ends. The CDR3 length is 14 residues. Germline CDR1 is MGHRA and CDR2 is YSYEKL. The CDR3 DNA is TGCGCCAGCAGCCAACGAAGGGGTTTCACTGAAGCTTTCTTT. Amino acid sequence: CASSQRRGFTEAFF.

In the case of this clone: The junction shows a germline mismatch at one end, possibly a read error. CDR3 sequence reads: CASGAYVGQQVF. CDR3 DNA: TGTGCCAGCGGGGCCTACGTGGGGCAGCAGGTCTTT. The gene calls are TRBV9 and TRBJ1-1, with D perhaps matching TRBD1 (5 bases). In germline, CDR1 is SGDLS, CDR2 YYNGEE. This CDR3 is built from 12 residues.

The V call is TRBV4-3, the J call TRBJ1-2; D is ambiguous. Trimming removed 4 bases at V and 3 bases at J, with 15 bases between. The CDR3 is made up of 15 amino acids. CDR1 is LGHNA and CDR2 is YSLEER in the germline V gene. The CDR3, as DNA: TGCGCCAGCAGCCTCCGTGAAGGTGGAGACTATGGCTACACCTTC. Protein sequence: CASSLREGGDYGYTF.

For this clone: Additional DNA sequences in this sample encode the identical CDR3. The rearrangement links TRBV6-2 or TRBV6-3 to TRBJ2-2; no firm D call. Per germline, CDR1 MNHEY and CDR2 SVGEGT. The CDR3 runs 12 residues. V was shortened by 2 bases and J by 5 bases, with 3 bases between the two germline ends. The CDR3 DNA follows: TGTGCCAGCAGTTACAGTACCGGGGAGCTGTTTTTT. Its protein is CASSYSTGELFF.

The rearrangement links TRBV14 to TRBJ2-7, with TRBD2 as a possible D gene (5 bases). The CDR3 sequence is 14 residues long. Germline V lookup: CDR1 SGHDN, CDR2 FVKESK. V gave up 4 bases and J gave up 6 bases, with 16 bases separating them. This chain's CDR3 is CASSLDLALGEQYF. The CDR3 DNA follows: TGTGCCAGCAGCCTGGACTTGGCACTAGGCGAGCAGTACTTC. Filled out from reference TRBV14 and TRBJ2-7, the complete variable domain reads EAGVTQFPSHSVIEKGQTVTLRCDPISGHDNLYWYRRVMGKEIKFLLHFVKESKQDESGMPNNRFLAERTGGTYSTLKVQPAELEDSGVYFCASSLDLALGEQYFGPGTRLTVT.

The J gene is TRBJ2-1, the V gene TRBV5-8, with D possibly being TRBD1 (6 bases). The CDR3 sequence is 13 residues long. Germline CDR1 and CDR2: SGHTS and YDEGEE. V dropped 7 bases and J dropped 4 bases, with 12 bases sitting between them. The CDR3, as DNA: TGTGCCAGCTCGCGGACAGAATACAATGAGCAGTTCTTC. Encoded protein: CASSRTEYNEQFF.

This sequence joins TRBV27 and TRBJ1-6, with D tentatively TRBD1 (6 bases). This CDR3 comprises 16 residues. Germline CDR1 and CDR2: MNHEY and SMNVEV (reference sequence). Trimming took off 6 bases at V and 7 bases at J, with 19 bases between the two ends. CDR3 loop: CASSPRGGRVNSPLHF. The DNA of the CDR3 is TGTGCCAGCAGCCCGCGGGGGGGCAGGGTAAATTCACCCCTCCACTTT.

This clone was detected only once. This sequence joins TRBV6-9 and TRBJ1-2, with TRBD1 identical over 7 bases. The CDR3 runs 15 residues. The germline V gene has CDR1 MNHGY and CDR2 SVAAGI. Trimming removed 4 bases from V and 5 bases from J; junction bases left unmatched: 10. The CDR3 sequence is CASSFLTGTTYGYTF. The CDR3 DNA reads as TGTGCCAGCAGTTTTTTGACAGGGACAACTTATGGCTACACCTTC.

The V call is TRBV10-3, the J call TRBJ2-1, with no clear D. Trimming took off 4 bases at V and 10 bases at J, with 11 bases between the two ends. This CDR3 is 12 amino acids long. Germline values: CDR1 ENHRY, CDR2 SYGVKD. CDR3 sequence: CAISGSGWEQFF. For the CDR3, the DNA is TGTGCCATCAGTGGATCGGGTTGGGAGCAGTTCTTC.

The V call is TRBV2, the J call TRBJ1-2, with D unclear. From germline, CDR1 is SNHLY and CDR2 FYNNEI. CDR3 length equals 18 residues. The V end lost 5 bases, the J end lost 1 base, and 23 bases lay between the germline ends. CDR3 loop: CASSSPGIGVAGNYGYTF. CDR3 DNA sequence: TGTGCCAGCAGTTCCCCGGGGATTGGAGTGGCGGGTAACTATGGCTACACCTTC.

This rearrangement joins TRBV7-9 to TRBJ1-1; D is ambiguous. The germline V gene has CDR1 SEHNR and CDR2 FQNEAQ (reference sequence). V was cut by 6 bases and J by 5 bases, with 7 bases left in between. The CDR3 has 11 residues. CDR3 DNA: TGTGCCAGCAGGGGTGGGACTGAAGCTTTCTTT. Translating it yields CASRGGTEAFF.

The gene calls are TRBV6-5 and TRBJ2-5; D call uncertain. Trimming removed 5 bases at V and 7 bases at J, with 8 bases between. The germline gives CDR1 MNHEY, CDR2 SVGAGI. The CDR3 has 11 residues. The CDR3 region has the DNA TGTGCCAGCAGTAGCCTCGGGACCCAGTACTTC. Translating gives CASSSLGTQYF.

The chain employs TRBV27 and TRBJ1-5, with D unresolved. The CDR3 has 13 residues. Germline values: CDR1 MNHEY, CDR2 SMNVEV (reference sequence). Deletions cut 3 bases from V and 2 bases from J, with 5 bases between. The DNA of the CDR3 is TGTGCCAGCAGTTTGGCGGGCAATCAGCCCCAGCATTTT. The encoded protein is CASSLAGNQPQHF.

In DNA form, the CDR3 reads TGTGCCAGCAGCCCTTCGACAGGGGGGTCCTACAATGAGCAGTTCTTC. This gives the protein CASSPSTGGSYNEQFF. The gene calls are TRBV3-1 (or the pseudogene TRBV3-2) and TRBJ2-1; 9 nucleotides line up with TRBD1. This CDR3 spans 16 amino acids. J lost 1 base, V lost 4 bases, and 5 bases had no gene match. CDR1 is LGHDT and CDR2 is YNNKEL in the germline V gene (reference sequence).

The CDR3 DNA reads TGTGCCAGCAGTGACCCCCAAAACGGGGAGACCCAGTACTTC. Translation gives CASSDPQNGETQYF. V and J are TRBV6-1 and TRBJ2-5; D is uncertain. Germline CDR1 and CDR2: MNHNS and SASEGT. V lost 3 bases to trimming and J lost 5 bases, with 13 bases between them. The CDR3 loop spans 14 amino acids.

This sequence joins TRBV2 and TRBJ1-5; 9 positions agree with TRBD1. Germline V gene data show CDR1 as SNHLY and CDR2 as FYNNEI. V shed 1 base and J 7 bases; nucleotides not matched to a gene: 5. CDR3 length equals 15 residues. CDR3 residues: CASSEEQGAMQPQHF. DNA of the CDR3: TGTGCCAGCAGTGAAGAACAGGGGGCGATGCAGCCCCAGCATTTT.

V usage is TRBV14 and J usage is TRBJ2-3, with 7 bases identical to TRBD1. V shed 1 base and J 6 bases; nucleotides not matched to a gene: 7. The CDR3 loop spans 15 amino acids. Germline CDR1 SGHDN, CDR2 FVKESK. CDR3 sequence (DNA): TGTGCCAGCAGCCAAGGCCGGGGACAGTTCGATACGCAGTATTTT. Its protein is CASSQGRGQFDTQYF. The full variable domain, in which reference TRBV14 and TRBJ2-3 provide the parts outside the CDR3, is EAGVTQFPSHSVIEKGQTVTLRCDPISGHDNLYWYRRVMGKEIKFLLHFVKESKQDESGMPNNRFLAERTGGTYSTLKVQPAELEDSGVYFCASSQGRGQFDTQYFGPGTRLTVL.

This chain's CDR3 is CASSPRTALGEKLFF. The CDR3 region has the DNA TGTGCCAGCTCACCTAGGACCGCGCTTGGCGAAAAACTGTTTTTT. The genes are TRBV18 and TRBJ1-4; D is uncertain. CDR3 length: 15 amino acids. Looked up from germline, CDR1 is KGHSH and CDR2 is LQKENI. Trimming left V 3 bases short and J 8 bases short, with 16 bases between.

This clone was counted a few times. The chain couples TRBV14 to TRBJ2-2; D possibly corresponds to TRBD2 (6 bases). Between the trimmed V and J ends, which lost 4 bases and 3 bases, there was a span of 15 bases. The CDR3 has 16 amino acids. CDR1 SGHDN and CDR2 FVKESK come from the germline V gene. The CDR3 sequence is CASSLYPGGDTGELFF. The CDR3, as DNA: TGTGCCAGCAGCCTATACCCCGGAGGGGACACCGGGGAGCTGTTTTTT.

The V call is TRBV3-1 (or the pseudogene TRBV3-2), the J call TRBJ1-2; D call uncertain. CDR1 and CDR2 (germline): LGHDT, YNNKEL (reference sequence). The CDR3 is made up of 16 amino acids. V lost 0 bases and J lost 0, with 11 bases in between. The CDR3 sequence: CASSQDEAGANYGYTF. CDR3 nucleotide sequence: TGTGCCAGCAGCCAAGATGAGGCAGGAGCTAACTATGGCTACACCTTC.

The chain joins TRBV6-5 to TRBJ2-7; maybe TRBD1 (6 bases). CDR1 and CDR2 from the germline V gene are MNHEY and SVGAGI. V was cut by 5 bases and J by 5 bases, with 10 bases left in between. The CDR3 loop spans 12 amino acids. CDR3: CASSKQGHEQYF. The CDR3 region has the DNA TGTGCCAGCAGTAAACAGGGACACGAGCAGTACTTC.

The chain employs TRBV6-5 and TRBJ2-1; perhaps TRBD2 as D (5 bases). The V end was cut by 5 bases, the J end by 7 bases, with 9 bases between. CDR3 length: 12 residues. Germline values: CDR1 MNHEY, CDR2 SVGAGI. This CDR3 is CASSQSGNEQFF. As DNA, the CDR3 is TGTGCCAGCAGTCAAAGCGGAAATGAGCAGTTCTTC.

The chain couples TRBV10-3 to TRBJ2-7; 7 bases line up with TRBD1. J was trimmed by 3 bases and V by 6 bases; bases with no gene match: 8. Germline CDR1 and CDR2: ENHRY and SYGVKD. The CDR3 loop spans 14 amino acids. The CDR3 coding sequence is TGTGCCATCAGGGCCGGGACAGCACTCTACGAGCAGTACTTC. Residues: CAIRAGTALYEQYF.

This chain uses TRBV6-5 with TRBJ1-5, with a tentative D call TRBD1 (5 bases). The V end was cut by 6 bases, the J end by 6 bases, with 6 bases between. Germline V gene lookup returns CDR1 MNHEY and CDR2 SVGAGI. The CDR3 is made up of 11 amino acids. The CDR3 region is CASSGGQPQHF. The CDR3 DNA reads as TGTGCCAGCAGCGGGGGTCAGCCCCAGCATTTT.

The chain is built from TRBV27 and TRBJ2-7; the D call may be TRBD1 or TRBD2 (5 bases each). V gave up 3 bases and J gave up 6 bases, with 12 bases separating them. Germline V CDR1 and CDR2: MNHEY, SMNVEV (reference sequence). This CDR3 has 13 amino acids. CDR3 DNA sequence: TGTGCCAGCAGTTTGGGACGGACTCCCGAGCAGTACTTC. Amino acids: CASSLGRTPEQYF.

The CDR3 region has the DNA TGTGCCAGCAGTGACAGGGGCTACAATGAGCAGTTCTTC. Its protein product is CASSDRGYNEQFF. The chain employs TRBV12-3 or TRBV12-4 and TRBJ2-1, with 8 nucleotides matching TRBD1. V shed 5 bases, J shed 3 bases, and the junction held 0 bases outside the gene matches. This CDR3 is 13 amino acids long.